This is a list of T cell receptor beta chains from one sample in a study of shared clonotypes between healthy human individuals. The data were produced by immunoSEQ multiplex PCR, yet TCRdb's version contains in-frame clones alone and is incomplete. The table records approximately 510,000 clones, 79% of them present only once. Source material: PBMCs. The receptor source for this set is a woman aged 40 to 50 in good health. Some clones in this sample may be carry-over from other donors' samples. Each CDR3 is given without its conserved first and last residue. Clone sizes are given selectively: once, few, many, or a class where the clone is expanded.

v_gene	j_gene	abundance	CDR3aa
TRBV18	TRBJ2-2	-	ASFHAGTGFTGELF
TRBV5-1	TRBJ2-7	once	ASSSPTFPYEQY
TRBV29-1	TRBJ2-5	-	SAVDKETQY
TRBV15	TRBJ2-5	-	ATSREEGSETQY
TRBV7-8	TRBJ1-5	-	ASSLAGVSNQPQH
TRBV5-1	TRBJ2-1	-	ASSFVRSAYNEQF
TRBV10-3	TRBJ2-2	-	AISQGLAGGPSTGELF
TRBV5-1	TRBJ2-5	-	ASSPLTSGREETQY
TRBV7-2	TRBJ2-5	-	ASSLRRETQY
TRBV19	TRBJ1-2	-	ASTVNLDRANYGYT
TRBV5-1	TRBJ1-1	-	ASSYRMNTEAF
TRBV7-9	TRBJ1-1	-	ASSGVYRGGEAF
TRBV30	TRBJ2-7	-	AWSVHGGFIVSIRY
TRBV14	TRBJ1-3	-	ASSQGHFFGNTIY
TRBV19	TRBJ2-2	-	ASSSGQAEFAGELF
TRBV11-2	TRBJ1-1	-	ASSRSGTAVLEAF
TRBV5-1	TRBJ1-1	-	ASSGTTGEGVTEAF
TRBV29-1	TRBJ1-1	few	SAKFLGNTEAF
TRBV9	TRBJ2-5	-	ASSDILASGETQY
TRBV5-1	TRBJ2-5	-	ASSFTTSKETQY
TRBV27	TRBJ1-1	-	ASSLYDRVAEAF
TRBV7-9	TRBJ1-3	-	ASSIGPSSGNTIY
TRBV5-1	TRBJ1-6	-	ASSLTGFRQDSPLH
TRBV11-2	TRBJ2-5	-	ASSVRGGEVQETQY
TRBV25-1	TRBJ2-1	-	ASSVPHIEGEVLNKQF
TRBV27	TRBJ2-4	-	ASSYGGAKNIQY
TRBV11-3	TRBJ2-2	-	ASSWGQGSTGELF
TRBV7-9	TRBJ1-2	-	ASSLPGQGYST
TRBV11-1	TRBJ2-5	-	ASSLSSQETQY
TRBV11-2	TRBJ2-1	-	ASSLLAGGLNEQF
TRBV27	TRBJ2-3	-	ASSHPRTDTQY
TRBV5-1	TRBJ1-2	few	ASRDGTGVTFT
TRBV7-3	TRBJ2-6	-	ASSPTRSGANVLT
TRBV27	TRBJ2-3	few	ASSEGSTDTQY
TRBV29-1	TRBJ1-1	few	SVEGWNTEAF
TRBV4-2	TRBJ2-3	-	ASSQDRIAGGTDTQY